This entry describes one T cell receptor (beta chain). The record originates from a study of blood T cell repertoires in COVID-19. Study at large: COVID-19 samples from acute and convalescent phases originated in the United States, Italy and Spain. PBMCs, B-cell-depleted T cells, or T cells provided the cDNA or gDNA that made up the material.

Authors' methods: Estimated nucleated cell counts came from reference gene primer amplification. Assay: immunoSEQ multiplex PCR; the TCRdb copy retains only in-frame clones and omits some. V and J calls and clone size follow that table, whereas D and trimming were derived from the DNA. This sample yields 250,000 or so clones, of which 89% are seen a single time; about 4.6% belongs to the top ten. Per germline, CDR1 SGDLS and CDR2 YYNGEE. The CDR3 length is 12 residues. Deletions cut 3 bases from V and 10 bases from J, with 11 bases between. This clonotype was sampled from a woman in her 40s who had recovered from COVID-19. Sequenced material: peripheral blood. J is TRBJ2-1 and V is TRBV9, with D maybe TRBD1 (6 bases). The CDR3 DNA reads TGTGCCAGCAGCGACCACAGGGACGAGCAGTTCTTC. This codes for CASSDHRDEQFF.